Sequencing of this T cell receptor beta chain was carried out in a study of blood T cell repertoires in COVID-19. Profiled with immunoSEQ multiplex PCR; TCRdb holds only in-frame clones, not every one. The sample records approximately 200,000 clones, approximately 90% being singletons. There are 15 residues in the CDR3. Germline trimming cut 3 bases from V and 4 bases from J; bases unmatched to any gene: 4. Germline loops: CDR1 SGHNT, CDR2 YENEEA. Sample: peripheral blood. This receptor was identified in a man aged 30 to 39 with COVID-19, enrolled during active disease. The chain joins TRBV11-3 to TRBJ1-1, with 11 bases matching TRBD1. CDR3 nucleotide sequence: TGTGCCAGCAGCTTGGGGGGACAGGGGGGCACTGAAGCTTTCTTT. Its translation: CASSLGGQGGTEAFF.